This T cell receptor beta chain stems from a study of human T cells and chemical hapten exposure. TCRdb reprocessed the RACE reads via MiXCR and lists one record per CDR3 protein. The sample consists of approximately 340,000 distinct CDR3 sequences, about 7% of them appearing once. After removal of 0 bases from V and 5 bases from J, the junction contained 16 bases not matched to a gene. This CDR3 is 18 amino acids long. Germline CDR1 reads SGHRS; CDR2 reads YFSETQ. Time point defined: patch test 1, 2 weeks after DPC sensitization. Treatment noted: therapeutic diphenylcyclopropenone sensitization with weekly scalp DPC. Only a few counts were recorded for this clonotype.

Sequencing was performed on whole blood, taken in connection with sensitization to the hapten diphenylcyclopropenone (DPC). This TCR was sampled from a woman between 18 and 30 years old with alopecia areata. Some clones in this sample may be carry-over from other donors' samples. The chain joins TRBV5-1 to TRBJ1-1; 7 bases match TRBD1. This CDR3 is CASSLVSRGYRGGTEAFF. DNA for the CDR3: TGCGCCAGCAGCTTGGTATCGAGAGGGTACAGGGGCGGGACTGAAGCTTTCTTT.